The 9 T cell receptor beta chains in this list originate from one sample, sequenced in a study of blood T cells in healthy people across ages. With a J-beta primer mix and a sample-barcoded 5' primer, a second PCR ran about 7 to 12 cycles. Using its own MiXCR run on the 5' RACE reads, TCRdb lists one record per CDR3 protein. The sample yields about 1.1 million distinct CDR3 sequences, around two fifths seen once. The sample comprised blood. The source is a man aged 18 to 29 in good health.

The chain joins TRBV7-9 to TRBJ2-5; the match to TRBD2 covers 7 bases. The CDR3 extends over 18 amino acids. J gave up 0 bases and V 0 bases, and 10 bases lay outside the gene matches. Germline loops: CDR1 SEHNR, CDR2 FQNEAQ (reference sequence). CDR3 amino acids: CASSLAYSPSGYQETQYF. CDR3 in DNA: TGTGCCAGCAGCTTAGCGTATTCACCTAGCGGCTACCAAGAGACCCAGTACTTC. The full variable domain, with the rest looked up from reference TRBV7-9 and TRBJ2-5, is DTGVSQNPRHKITKRGQNVTFRCDPISEHNRLYWYRQTLGQGPEFLTYFQNEAQLEKSRLLSDRFSAERPKGSFSTLEIQRTEQGDSAMYLCASSLAYSPSGYQETQYFGPGTRLLVL.

V is TRBV10-3 and J is TRBJ2-5; 11 nucleotides match TRBD1. The CDR3 spans 13 residues. Trimming removed 10 bases from V and 2 bases from J; junction bases left unmatched: 3. The germline CDR1 and CDR2 sequences are ENHRY and SYGVKD. The CDR3 sequence is CATGTGGQETQYF. The CDR3 DNA reads as TGTGCCACCGGGACAGGGGGTCAAGAGACCCAGTACTTC.

The chain carries TRBV3-1 and TRBJ2-5; D remains ambiguous. Between the trimmed V and J ends, which lost 2 bases and 11 bases, there was a span of 18 bases. Looked up from germline, CDR1 is LGHDT and CDR2 is YNNKEL (reference sequence). There are 14 residues in the CDR3. The CDR3 sequence: CASSQTRTEKAQYF. CDR3 nucleotide sequence: TGTGCCAGCAGCCAAACCCGGACGGAGAAGGCGCAGTACTTC.

A few counts support this clonotype. The genes are TRBV25-1 and TRBJ2-1; 12 positions match TRBD2. CDR3 length equals 16 residues. CDR1 and CDR2 from the germline V gene are MGHDK and SYGVNS. V lost 5 bases, J lost 7 bases, and 9 bases stayed unmatched. The CDR3 protein is CASSPQLAGGLNEQFF. Written as DNA, the CDR3 is TGTGCCAGCAGTCCACAACTAGCGGGGGGTCTGAATGAGCAGTTCTTC.

This chain joins TRBV5-6 and TRBJ2-3, with TRBD2 as a possible D gene (6 bases). Trimming cost V 7 bases and J 2 bases, with 17 bases left between them. The CDR3 runs 15 residues. Per the germline V gene, CDR1 is SGHDT and CDR2 is YYEEEE. CDR3 sequence reads: CASRARGLITDTQYF. CDR3 in DNA: TGTGCCAGCCGCGCACGGGGACTCATCACAGATACGCAGTATTTT.

Only a few counts were recorded for this clonotype. The gene calls are TRBV20-1 and TRBJ1-2; possible D gene TRBD1, 6 bases. The CDR3 runs 14 residues. CDR1 and CDR2 (germline): DFQATT, SNEGSKA (reference sequence). Trimming left V 1 base short and J 2 bases short, with 11 bases between. CDR3 coding DNA: TGCAGTGCTAGAGCGCCTACAGGGAACTATGGCTACACCTTC. This encodes CSARAPTGNYGYTF.

This clonotype was counted between two and nine times. CDR3 sequence: CASSLRRQGNTGELFF. The CDR3 DNA follows: TGTGCCAGCAGCTTAAGAAGACAGGGAAACACCGGGGAGCTGTTTTTT. The chain recombines TRBV7-2 with TRBJ2-2; 7 bases are shared with TRBD1. This CDR3 is 16 amino acids long. J was trimmed by 2 bases and V by 2 bases; bases with no gene match: 5. Germline CDR1 reads SGHTA; CDR2 reads FQGNSA. The whole variable domain, filled in from reference TRBV7-2 and TRBJ2-2, reads GAGVSQSPSNKVTEKGKDVELRCDPISGHTALYWYRQSLGQGLEFLIYFQGNSAPDKSGLPSDRFSAERTGGSVSTLTIQRTQQEDSAVYLCASSLRRQGNTGELFFGEGSRLTVL.

This clonotype was recorded a few times. This chain links TRBV9 with TRBJ2-1; 8 nucleotides align to TRBD1. The CDR3 totals 15 residues. CDR1 and CDR2 (germline): SGDLS, YYNGEE. V lost 2 bases and J lost 15; bases outside the gene matches: 16. The CDR3 region has the DNA TGTGCCAGCAGCGTCTCGGGACAGGTGGCCACGGTTATGTTCTTC. It codes for CASSVSGQVATVMFF.

The chain couples TRBV18 to TRBJ2-4; D remains unclear. Germline-derived CDR1 and CDR2 are KGHSH and LQKENI. V shed 3 bases and J shed 1 base, with 13 bases lying between them. The CDR3 runs 16 residues. The CDR3 loop reads CASSPGIDGAKNIQYF. CDR3 in DNA: TGTGCCAGCTCACCGGGAATAGACGGTGCCAAAAACATTCAGTACTTC.